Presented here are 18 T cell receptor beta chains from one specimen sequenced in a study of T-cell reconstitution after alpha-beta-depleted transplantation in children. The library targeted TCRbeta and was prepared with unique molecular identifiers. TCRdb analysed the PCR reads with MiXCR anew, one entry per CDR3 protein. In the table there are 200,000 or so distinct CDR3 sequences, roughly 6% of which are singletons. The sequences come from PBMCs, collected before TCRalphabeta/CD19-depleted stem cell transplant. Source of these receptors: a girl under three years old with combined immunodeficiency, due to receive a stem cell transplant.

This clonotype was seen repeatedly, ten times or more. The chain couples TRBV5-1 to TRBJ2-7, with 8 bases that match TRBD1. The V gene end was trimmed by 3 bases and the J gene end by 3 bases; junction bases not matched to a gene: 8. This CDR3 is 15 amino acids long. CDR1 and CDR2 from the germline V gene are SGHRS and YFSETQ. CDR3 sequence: CASSYLPDRDYEQYF. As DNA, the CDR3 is TGCGCCAGCAGCTACCTCCCGGACAGGGACTACGAGCAGTACTTC.

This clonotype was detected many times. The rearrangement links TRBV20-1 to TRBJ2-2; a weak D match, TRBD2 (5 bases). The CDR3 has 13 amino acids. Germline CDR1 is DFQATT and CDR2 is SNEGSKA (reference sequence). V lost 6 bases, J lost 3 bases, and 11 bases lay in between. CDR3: CSAEGQDTGELFF. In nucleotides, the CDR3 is TGCAGTGCAGAGGGCCAGGACACCGGGGAGCTGTTTTTT.

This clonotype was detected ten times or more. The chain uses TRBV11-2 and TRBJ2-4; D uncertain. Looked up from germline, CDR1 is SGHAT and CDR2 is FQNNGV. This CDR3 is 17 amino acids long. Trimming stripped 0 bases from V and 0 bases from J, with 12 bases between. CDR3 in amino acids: CASSLEAGSLAKNIQYF. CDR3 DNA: TGTGCCAGCAGCTTAGAGGCTGGGTCGCTAGCCAAAAACATTCAGTACTTC.

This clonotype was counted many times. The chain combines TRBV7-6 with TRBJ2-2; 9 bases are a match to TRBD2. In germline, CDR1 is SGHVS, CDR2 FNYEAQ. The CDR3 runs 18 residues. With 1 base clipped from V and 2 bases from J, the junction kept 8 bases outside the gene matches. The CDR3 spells CASSLVPSGTPNTGELFF. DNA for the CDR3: TGTGCCAGCAGCTTAGTACCTAGCGGGACACCTAACACCGGGGAGCTGTTTTTT.

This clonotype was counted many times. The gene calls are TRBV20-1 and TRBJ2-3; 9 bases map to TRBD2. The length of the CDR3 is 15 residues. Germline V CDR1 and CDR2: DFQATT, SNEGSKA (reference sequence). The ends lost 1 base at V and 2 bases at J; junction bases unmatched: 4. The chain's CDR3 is CSARGRGGPTDTQYF. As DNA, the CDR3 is TGCAGTGCTAGAGGGCGGGGGGGCCCCACAGATACGCAGTATTTT.

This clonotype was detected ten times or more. DNA of the CDR3: TGTGCTAGTGGCTATACCGGGACTGAGCAGTTCTTC. It translates to CASGYTGTEQFF. The chain is built from TRBV12-5 and TRBJ2-1, with D possibly called TRBD1 or TRBD2 (5 bases each). Germline V gives CDR1 LGHNT, CDR2 FRNRAP. V lost 6 bases and J lost 9, with 12 bases in between. The CDR3 has 12 amino acids.

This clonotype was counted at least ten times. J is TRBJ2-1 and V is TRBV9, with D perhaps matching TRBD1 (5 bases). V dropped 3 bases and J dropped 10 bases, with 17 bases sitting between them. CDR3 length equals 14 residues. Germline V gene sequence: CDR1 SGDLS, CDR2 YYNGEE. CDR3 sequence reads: CASSAHYRSEEQFF. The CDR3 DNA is TGTGCCAGCAGCGCACACTACAGGTCCGAGGAGCAGTTCTTC.

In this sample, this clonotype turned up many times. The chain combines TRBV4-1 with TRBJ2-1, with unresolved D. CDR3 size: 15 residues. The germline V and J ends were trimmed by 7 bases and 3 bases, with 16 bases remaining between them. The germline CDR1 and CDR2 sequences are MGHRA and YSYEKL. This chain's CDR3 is CASTRHSFFYNEQFF. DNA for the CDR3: TGCGCCAGCACGAGACATAGTTTCTTCTACAATGAGCAGTTCTTC.

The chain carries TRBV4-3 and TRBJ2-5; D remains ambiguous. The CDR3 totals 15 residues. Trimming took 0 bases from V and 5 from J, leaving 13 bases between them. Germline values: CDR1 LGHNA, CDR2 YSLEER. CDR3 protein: CASSQDGQIGETQYF. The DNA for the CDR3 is TGCGCCAGCAGCCAAGATGGTCAGATTGGGGAGACCCAGTACTTC.

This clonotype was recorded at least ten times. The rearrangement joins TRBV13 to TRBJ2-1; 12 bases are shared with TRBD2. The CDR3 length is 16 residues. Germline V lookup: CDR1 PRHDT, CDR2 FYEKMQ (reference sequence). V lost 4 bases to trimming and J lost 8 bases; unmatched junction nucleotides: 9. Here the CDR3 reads CASSSRLAGVGYEQFF. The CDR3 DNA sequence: TGTGCCAGCAGCTCAAGACTAGCGGGGGTTGGCTATGAGCAGTTCTTC.

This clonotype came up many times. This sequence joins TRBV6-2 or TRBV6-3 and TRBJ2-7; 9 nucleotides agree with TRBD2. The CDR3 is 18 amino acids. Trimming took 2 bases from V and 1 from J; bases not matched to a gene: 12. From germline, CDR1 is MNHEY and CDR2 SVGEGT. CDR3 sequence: CASSYGMLAGENSYEQYF. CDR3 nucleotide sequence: TGTGCCAGCAGTTACGGTATGTTAGCGGGGGAAAATTCCTACGAGCAGTACTTC.

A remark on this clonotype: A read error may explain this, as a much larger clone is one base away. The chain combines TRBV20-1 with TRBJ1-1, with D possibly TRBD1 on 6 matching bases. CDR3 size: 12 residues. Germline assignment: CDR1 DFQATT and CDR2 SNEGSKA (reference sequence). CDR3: CSTYQGNTETFF. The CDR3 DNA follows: TGCAGTACCTATCAGGGGAACACTGAAACTTTCTTT.

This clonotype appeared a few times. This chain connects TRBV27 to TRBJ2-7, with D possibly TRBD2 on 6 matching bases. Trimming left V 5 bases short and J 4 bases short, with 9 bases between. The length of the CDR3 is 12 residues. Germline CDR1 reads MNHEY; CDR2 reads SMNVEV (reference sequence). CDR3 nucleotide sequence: TGTGCCAGCAGTGGGGGGTTTTACGAGCAGTACTTC. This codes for CASSGGFYEQYF.

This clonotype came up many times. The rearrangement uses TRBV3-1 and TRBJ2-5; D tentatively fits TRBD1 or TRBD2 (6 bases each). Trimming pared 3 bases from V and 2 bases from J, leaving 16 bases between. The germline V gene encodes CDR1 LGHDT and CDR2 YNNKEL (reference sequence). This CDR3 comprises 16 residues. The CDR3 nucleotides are TGTGCCAGCAGCCAGCCCGGGGGCCCAACTCAAGAGACCCAGTACTTC. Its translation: CASSQPGGPTQETQYF.

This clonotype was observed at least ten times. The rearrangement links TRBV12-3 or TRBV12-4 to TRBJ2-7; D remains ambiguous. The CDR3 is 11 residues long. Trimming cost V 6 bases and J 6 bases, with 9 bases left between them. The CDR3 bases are TGTGCCAGCAGCCCATCTATCGAGCAGTACTTC. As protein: CASSPSIEQYF.

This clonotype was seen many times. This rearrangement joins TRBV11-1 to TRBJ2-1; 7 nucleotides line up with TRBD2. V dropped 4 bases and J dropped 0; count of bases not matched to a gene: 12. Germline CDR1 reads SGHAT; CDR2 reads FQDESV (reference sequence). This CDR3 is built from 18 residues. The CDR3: CASSSIAGRGSSYNEQFF. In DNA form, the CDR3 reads TGTGCCAGCAGCTCTATAGCGGGCCGGGGGAGCTCCTACAATGAGCAGTTCTTC.

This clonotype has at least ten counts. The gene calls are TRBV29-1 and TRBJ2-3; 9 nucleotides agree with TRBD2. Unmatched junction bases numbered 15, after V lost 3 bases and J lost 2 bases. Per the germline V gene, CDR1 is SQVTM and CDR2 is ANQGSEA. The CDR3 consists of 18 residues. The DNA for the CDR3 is TGCAGCGTTGACCTGTCCACCCTTAGCGGGAGCACCACAGATACGCAGTATTTT. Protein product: CSVDLSTLSGSTTDTQYF.

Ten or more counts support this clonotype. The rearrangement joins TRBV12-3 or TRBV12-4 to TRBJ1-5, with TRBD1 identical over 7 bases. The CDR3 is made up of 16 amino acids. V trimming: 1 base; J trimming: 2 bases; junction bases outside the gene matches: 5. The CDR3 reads CASSLDRGEGNQPQHF. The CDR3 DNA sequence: TGTGCCAGCAGTTTAGACAGGGGTGAGGGCAATCAGCCCCAGCATTTT.